Listed here are 20 T cell receptor beta chains from one sample, sequenced in a study of response to subunit inactivated influenza vaccine. TCRdb independently ran MiXCR on the RT-PCR reads; one entry per CDR3 protein. Here the sample spans around 500,000 distinct CDR3 sequences, about 10% being singletons. Specimen: PBMCs from blood, collected about 40 days after vaccination. The source is a man aged 50 to 60 who received an inactivated influenza vaccine.

This clonotype appeared a few times. The V call is TRBV10-3, the J call TRBJ2-5, with D possibly being TRBD1 or TRBD2 (5 bases each). Germline V gives CDR1 ENHRY, CDR2 SYGVKD. The CDR3 consists of 14 residues. V lost 3 bases, J lost 1 base, and 9 bases lay in between. The CDR3, as DNA: TGTGCCATCAGTGAAGGGGAGTTCCAAGAGACCCAGTACTTC. Residues: CAISEGEFQETQYF.

The chain uses TRBV11-2 and TRBJ2-7, with 7 positions matching TRBD1. The V gene end was trimmed by 5 bases and the J gene end by 3 bases; junction bases not matched to a gene: 7. This CDR3 contains 14 residues. Per the germline V gene, CDR1 is SGHAT and CDR2 is FQNNGV. The CDR3 loop reads CASSRNPGGYEQYF. The DNA for the CDR3 is TGTGCCAGCAGCAGAAACCCAGGGGGCTACGAGCAGTACTTC.

A word on this clonotype: The junction shows a germline mismatch at one end, possibly a read error. The J gene is TRBJ1-1, the V gene TRBV6-2 or TRBV6-3; D is perhaps TRBD1 (5 bases). Looked up from germline, CDR1 is MNHEY and CDR2 is SVGEGT. This CDR3 region has 14 residues. The CDR3 nucleotides are TGTGCCAGCAGTTACTCGTGGGGCAGGGTTGAAGCTCTCTTT. Translation: CASSYSWGRVEALF.

This clonotype was seen at least ten times. The chain couples TRBV20-1 to TRBJ2-3, with 7 bases fitting TRBD1. J lost 1 base, V lost 5 bases, and 6 bases had no gene match. From germline, CDR1 is DFQATT and CDR2 SNEGSKA (reference sequence). The CDR3 loop spans 14 amino acids. In DNA, the CDR3 is TGCAGTGCTTACCCCGGGACAGGCACAGATACGCAGTATTTT. This gives the protein CSAYPGTGTDTQYF.

This clonotype was seen a handful of times. V is TRBV4-3 and J is TRBJ2-3, with 15 bases identical to TRBD2. V shed 4 bases and J 5 bases; nucleotides not matched to a gene: 4. Germline V gene sequence: CDR1 LGHNA, CDR2 YSLEER. The CDR3 runs 16 residues. The CDR3: CASSLGLAGGLDTQYF. CDR3 in DNA: TGCGCCAGCAGCCTGGGACTAGCGGGAGGATTAGATACGCAGTATTTT.

This clonotype has a count of ten or more. V and J are TRBV20-1 and TRBJ1-1; no clear D. Germline V gene lookup returns CDR1 DFQATT and CDR2 SNEGSKA (reference sequence). This CDR3 spans 13 amino acids. V was pared by 1 base and J by 3 bases, with 9 bases between. The DNA of the CDR3 is TGCAGTGCTAGAGTAGATTGGGACACTGAAGCTTTCTTT. Its protein product is CSARVDWDTEAFF.

The J gene is TRBJ2-3, the V gene TRBV20-1; 11 bases align to TRBD2. This CDR3 contains 16 residues. Unmatched junction bases numbered 11, after V lost 7 bases and J lost 2 bases. Per the germline V gene, CDR1 is DFQATT and CDR2 is SNEGSKA (reference sequence). The CDR3 DNA follows: TGCAGTGTTAGCCTACCGACTAGCGGGGTCACAGATACGCAGTATTTT. Translation gives CSVSLPTSGVTDTQYF.

This clonotype was picked up many times. The chain carries TRBV5-1 and TRBJ2-2; no reliable D call. V gave up 5 bases and J gave up 3 bases, with 11 bases separating them. The CDR3 extends over 14 amino acids. Germline V gene sequence: CDR1 SGHRS, CDR2 YFSETQ. This CDR3 reads CASSMDGDTGELFF. The CDR3, as DNA: TGCGCCAGCAGTATGGACGGAGACACCGGGGAGCTGTTTTTT.

The chain is built from TRBV18 and TRBJ2-2; TRBD2 matches 13 bases. The CDR3 spans 17 residues. With V trimmed by 4 bases and J by 4 bases, 6 bases remained unmatched. From germline, CDR1 is KGHSH and CDR2 LQKENI. CDR3 in amino acids: CASSQGLAGTGTGELFF. The CDR3 DNA is TGTGCCAGCTCACAGGGACTAGCGGGAACCGGCACCGGGGAGCTGTTTTTT.

This clonotype was recorded many times. The J gene is TRBJ2-7, the V gene TRBV4-3; D uncertain. This CDR3 spans 13 amino acids. Germline CDR1 is LGHNA and CDR2 is YSLEER. V was trimmed by 0 bases and J by 6 bases, leaving 9 bases between them. The CDR3 spells CASSQDLPSEQYF. The DNA for the CDR3 is TGCGCCAGCAGCCAAGATCTTCCTTCCGAGCAGTACTTC.

The chain employs TRBV20-1 and TRBJ2-7, with D perhaps being TRBD1 or TRBD2 (6 bases each). The germline V gene encodes CDR1 DFQATT and CDR2 SNEGSKA (reference sequence). The ends were cut back, 0 bases at V and 3 bases at J, with 15 bases in the middle. The CDR3 covers 15 residues. CDR3 amino acids: CSARDWRGIHYEQYF. CDR3 nucleotide sequence: TGCAGTGCTAGAGATTGGAGGGGGATCCACTACGAGCAGTACTTC.

A few counts support this clonotype. V usage is TRBV9 and J usage is TRBJ2-7; perhaps TRBD1 as D (7 bases). Germline CDR1 reads SGDLS; CDR2 reads YYNGEE. V was clipped by 0 bases and J by 3 bases, with 16 bases between them. CDR3 length: 16 amino acids. DNA for the CDR3: TGTGCCAGCAGCGTAGGGTCCCCAGGGGGAGGCTACGAGCAGTACTTC. This gives the protein CASSVGSPGGGYEQYF. Full variable domain (outside the CDR3, taken from reference TRBV9 and TRBJ2-7): DSGVTQTPKHLITATGQRVTLRCSPRSGDLSVYWYQQSLDQGLQFLIQYYNGEERAKGNILERFSAQQFPDLHSELNLSSLELGDSALYFCASSVGSPGGGYEQYFGPGTRLTVT.

The chain recombines TRBV12-3 or TRBV12-4 with TRBJ2-3; no definite D call. Trimming stripped 3 bases from V and 2 bases from J, with 12 bases between. This CDR3 is built from 15 residues. CDR3 sequence: CASSFEMGNTDTQYF. For the CDR3, the DNA is TGTGCCAGCAGTTTCGAAATGGGGAACACAGATACGCAGTATTTT.

The chain carries TRBV20-1 and TRBJ1-1; 8 bases are a match to TRBD1. V lost 6 bases to trimming and J lost 0 bases; unmatched junction nucleotides: 6. The CDR3 totals 14 residues. CDR1 DFQATT and CDR2 SNEGSKA come from the germline V gene (reference sequence). The CDR3 protein is CSARRGPVNTEAFF. The CDR3 nucleotides are TGCAGTGCCCGCAGGGGGCCTGTGAACACTGAAGCTTTCTTT.

The sample holds a few counts of this clonotype. This is likely a read error, given that the CDR3 carries no conserved phenylalanine or tryptophan at its end. It is unclear where the CDR3 begins or ends on the DNA, so no DNA is shown, and the CDR3 is as TCRdb lists it. CDR3 residues: CSARDRGPRR. J is TRBJ1-3 and V is TRBV20-1; the table gives TRBD1 as D, unverified against the DNA. Germline V gene data show CDR1 as DFQATT and CDR2 as SNEGSKA (reference sequence). The CDR3 has 10 residues if both end residues are counted.

This clonotype was counted a single time. It may be a read error: a sequence one base away is much more abundant. The chain combines TRBV20-1 with TRBJ2-5; D is ambiguous. V was trimmed by 6 bases and J by 10 bases, leaving 15 bases between them. The V gene's germline CDR1 is DFQATT and CDR2 SNEGSKA (reference sequence). The CDR3 extends over 11 amino acids. The CDR3 DNA sequence: TGCAGTGCGGCCCCCTTTGACCGCCAGTACTTC. Its protein is CSAAPFDRQYF.

In its sample, this clonotype was seen many times. V gene TRBV3-1 combines with J gene TRBJ2-1; perhaps TRBD1 as D (5 bases). This CDR3 comprises 14 residues. V lost 1 base to trimming and J lost 2 bases, with 6 bases between them. Per the germline V gene, CDR1 is LGHDT and CDR2 is YNNKEL (reference sequence). CDR3 in DNA: TGTGCCAGCAGCCAAGGGACACCCTACAATGAGCAGTTCTTC. Translated: CASSQGTPYNEQFF.

The table lists this clonotype with a few counts. The chain joins TRBV5-6 to TRBJ2-1; D uncertain. With 3 bases removed from V and 4 bases from J, the gap between germline ends came to 17 bases. The CDR3 loop spans 16 amino acids. The V gene's germline CDR1 is SGHDT and CDR2 YYEEEE. For the CDR3, the DNA is TGTGCCAGCAGCTCGCCTCGTAAAGGCTTATACAATGAGCAGTTCTTC. Its translation is CASSSPRKGLYNEQFF.

The sample holds a few counts of this clonotype. The CDR3 is CSASPTGELNEQFF. CDR3 in DNA: TGCAGTGCTAGTCCTACAGGGGAGCTCAATGAGCAGTTCTTC. The chain has TRBV20-1 and TRBJ2-1, with 7 bases matching TRBD1. Germline V lookup: CDR1 DFQATT, CDR2 SNEGSKA (reference sequence). J was trimmed by 6 bases and V by 3 bases; bases with no gene match: 8. This CDR3 comprises 14 residues.

This clonotype was found many times. The rearrangement joins TRBV6-1 to TRBJ2-5; 10 positions match TRBD2. This CDR3 comprises 15 residues. Losses at the gene ends were 6 bases for V and 3 bases for J; bases not matched to a gene: 7. Per germline, CDR1 MNHNS and CDR2 SASEGT. The CDR3 DNA reads as TGTGCCAGCAGGGAAAGACTAGCGGGCAAAGAGACCCAGTACTTC. Protein sequence: CASRERLAGKETQYF.